The count of the clone carrying this T cell receptor beta chain is one. This specimen belongs to a study of blood T cell repertoires in COVID-19. Across the whole study: Nucleic acid was either cDNA or gDNA, and it came from T cells, B-cell-depleted T cells, or PBMCs.

Profiled with immunoSEQ multiplex PCR; TCRdb holds only in-frame clones, not every one. The sample includes under 250,000 clones, about 88% of them seen just once. V lost 4 bases and J lost 1; bases outside the gene matches: 10. Germline CDR1 SGHRS, CDR2 YFSETQ. The CDR3 is 17 residues long. Patients at the Seattle site were enrolled during active infection and followed longitudinally. The sample comprised peripheral blood. This chain connects TRBV5-1 to TRBJ2-2; 7 positions match TRBD2. The clonotype comes from a man aged 45-65 years with COVID-19, enrolled during active disease. CDR3 loop: CASSRGSSGMNTGELFF. For the CDR3, the DNA is TGCGCCAGCAGCCGAGGCTCTAGCGGTATGAACACCGGGGAGCTGTTTTTT.